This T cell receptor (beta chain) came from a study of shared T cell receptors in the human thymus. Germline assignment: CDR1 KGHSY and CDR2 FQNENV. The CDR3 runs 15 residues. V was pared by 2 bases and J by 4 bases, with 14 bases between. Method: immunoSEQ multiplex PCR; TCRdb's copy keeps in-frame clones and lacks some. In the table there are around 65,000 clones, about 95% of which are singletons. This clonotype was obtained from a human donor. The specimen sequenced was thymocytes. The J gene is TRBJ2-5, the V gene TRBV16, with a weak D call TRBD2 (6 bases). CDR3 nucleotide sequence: TGTGCCAGCAGCCAACGTGGAGGGAGTGGAGAGACCCAGTACTTC. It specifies CASSQRGGSGETQYF.